The 32 T cell receptor beta chains below come from one sample, sequenced in a study of T cell repertoires in cytomegalovirus infection. TCRdb redid the calling of the reads with MiXCR, one entry per CDR3 protein. Here the sample spans approximately 500,000 distinct CDR3 sequences, more than 20% being singletons. The material sequenced was PBMCs. The receptors come from a human donor in good health (CMV status not recorded). Some clones in this sample may be carry-over from other donors' samples.

This rearrangement joins TRBV4-3 to TRBJ2-7; D remains ambiguous. Trimming left V 0 bases short and J 2 bases short, with 8 bases between. This CDR3 is built from 14 residues. CDR1 LGHNA and CDR2 YSLEER come from the germline V gene. The CDR3 region has the DNA TGCGCCAGCAGCCAAGAATTTGCGCCCTACGAGCAGTACTTC. This translates into CASSQEFAPYEQYF.

This clonotype showed up many times. The chain links TRBV7-8 to TRBJ2-3; D is possibly TRBD2 (6 bases). The CDR3 runs to 16 residues. V was shortened by 5 bases and J by 0 bases, with 15 bases between the two germline ends. Per germline, CDR1 SGHVS and CDR2 FQNEAQ. The DNA of the CDR3 is TGTGCCAGCAGCACCCGGGGGTTCACTAGCACAGATACGCAGTATTTT. Translation gives CASSTRGFTSTDTQYF.

This clonotype was seen more than once but under ten times. The chain couples TRBV12-3 or TRBV12-4 to TRBJ2-1; 10 bases line up with TRBD1. V lost 6 bases, J lost 0 bases, and 8 bases stayed unmatched. The CDR3 runs 17 residues. CDR3 sequence (DNA): TGTGCCAGCAGGGGACAGGGGCCGTCGAGCTCCTACAATGAGCAGTTCTTC. It yields the protein CASRGQGPSSSYNEQFF.

There are a few counts of this clonotype. The V and J genes are TRBV11-3 and TRBJ1-3; D may be TRBD1 (6 bases). The germline V gene has CDR1 SGHNT and CDR2 YENEEA. Between the trimmed V and J ends, which lost 10 bases and 5 bases, there was a span of 12 bases. The CDR3 is made up of 12 amino acids. CDR3 amino acids: CATSGTRNTIYF. The CDR3 DNA reads as TGTGCCACCTCGGGGACACGAAACACCATATATTTT.

There are a few counts of this clonotype. V is TRBV2 and J is TRBJ2-7, with 9 bases identical to TRBD1. The CDR3 spans 15 residues. The germline V gene encodes CDR1 SNHLY and CDR2 FYNNEI. J was trimmed by 0 bases and V by 6 bases; bases with no gene match: 6. CDR3 region: CASRRGDRDSYEQYF. In DNA, the CDR3 is TGTGCCAGCAGGAGGGGGGACAGGGACTCCTACGAGCAGTACTTC.

Note on this clonotype: A much larger clone lies one base from this, so it may be a read error. This chain joins TRBV7-2 and TRBJ2-1; 7 bases map to TRBD2. Germline V lookup: CDR1 SGHTA, CDR2 FQGNSA. Trimming removed 5 bases from V and 1 base from J; junction bases left unmatched: 14. This CDR3 comprises 18 residues. The CDR3 region is CASSQPRGRASSYNEQFF. The CDR3 bases are TGTGCCAGCAGCCAACCGCGGGGGAGGGCATCATCCTACAATGAGCAGTTCTTC. The full variable domain, rest sourced from reference TRBV7-2 and TRBJ2-1, is GAGVSQSPSNKVTEKGKDVELRCDPISGHTALYWYRQSLGQGLEFLIYFQGNSAPDKSGLPSDRFSAERTGGSVSTLTIQRTQQEDSAVYLCASSQPRGRASSYNEQFFGPGTRLTVL.

The chain couples TRBV29-1 to TRBJ1-4; 9 nucleotides align to TRBD1. The trim removed 3 bases at V and 6 bases at J, leaving 8 bases unmatched. Germline CDR1 reads SQVTM; CDR2 reads ANQGSEA. CDR3 length equals 15 residues. The CDR3: CSVDWTGDLDEKLFF. For the CDR3, the DNA is TGCAGCGTTGACTGGACAGGGGACTTGGATGAAAAACTGTTTTTT. Supplemented by reference TRBV29-1 and TRBJ1-4, the full variable domain reads SAVISQKPSRDICQRGTSLTIQCQVDSQVTMMFWYRQQPGQSLTLIATANQGSEATYESGFVIDKFPISRPNLTFSTLTVSNMSPEDSSIYLCSVDWTGDLDEKLFFGSGTQLSVL.

This clonotype showed up many times. The V call is TRBV6-1, the J call TRBJ2-7; 10 nucleotides agree with TRBD1. V dropped 7 bases and J dropped 4; count of bases not matched to a gene: 7. The germline V gene has CDR1 MNHNS and CDR2 SASEGT. This CDR3 is 14 amino acids long. The CDR3 region has the DNA TGTGCCAGCAACCGGGACAGGGGACGATACGAGCAGTACTTC. The encoded protein is CASNRDRGRYEQYF.

The V call is TRBV18, the J call TRBJ2-7, with D uncertain. CDR3 size: 13 residues. With 3 bases removed from V and 3 bases from J, the gap between germline ends came to 9 bases. Germline V gene lookup returns CDR1 KGHSH and CDR2 LQKENI. CDR3 sequence reads: CASSPFENYEQYV. The CDR3 DNA follows: TGTGCCAGCTCACCTTTTGAAAACTACGAGCAGTACGTC.

A few counts support this clonotype. V is TRBV4-2 and J is TRBJ2-1; 12 bases are shared with TRBD2. CDR1 and CDR2 from the germline V gene are LGHNA and YNFKEQ. There are 14 residues in the CDR3. J lost 9 bases, V lost 4 bases, and 4 bases had no gene match. Written as DNA, the CDR3 is TGTGCCAGCAGCCGACTAGCGGGAGTTGGTGAGCAGTTCTTC. This translates into CASSRLAGVGEQFF.

The chain employs TRBV11-3 and TRBJ2-2; D is unresolved. Deletions cut 6 bases from V and 5 bases from J, with 4 bases between. The germline V gene encodes CDR1 SGHNT and CDR2 YENEEA. The CDR3 is 11 amino acids. The CDR3 region is CASRATGELFF. As DNA, the CDR3 is TGTGCCAGCAGGGCGACCGGGGAGCTGTTTTTT. The variable domain in full, completed from reference TRBV11-3 and TRBJ2-2, reads EAGVVQSPRYKIIEKKQPVAFWCNPISGHNTLYWYLQNLGQGPELLIRYENEEAVDDSQLPKDRFSAERLKGVDSTLKIQPAELGDSAVYLCASRATGELFFGEGSRLTVL.

V and J are TRBV6-1 and TRBJ1-4; TRBD1 aligns across 7 bases. CDR3 size: 13 residues. The ends lost 10 bases at V and 8 bases at J; junction bases unmatched: 10. Germline lookup yields CDR1 MNHNS and CDR2 SASEGT. CDR3 coding DNA: TGTGCCACCTACAGGGGCTTGGACGAAAAACTGTTTTTT. Its translation is CATYRGLDEKLFF.

This clonotype was detected only a few times. The chain has TRBV6-6 and TRBJ2-7; 9 nucleotides line up with TRBD2. CDR1 MNHNY and CDR2 SVGAGI come from the germline V gene (reference sequence). The CDR3 is made up of 15 amino acids. The V and J ends lost 6 bases and 1 base, in that order; junction bases with no gene match: 7. The CDR3: CASSESGRLSYEQYV. In DNA, the CDR3 is TGTGCCAGCAGCGAAAGCGGGAGGTTATCCTACGAGCAGTACGTC.

The sample holds many counts of this clonotype. V and J are TRBV7-2 and TRBJ1-1; D gene unclear. The CDR3 runs 13 residues. Germline CDR1 is SGHTA and CDR2 is FQGNSA. The germline V and J ends were trimmed by 5 bases and 1 base, with 8 bases remaining between them. CDR3 sequence: CASSREPNTEAFF. The CDR3 DNA reads TGTGCCAGCAGCCGGGAACCGAACACTGAAGCTTTCTTT.

As concerns this clonotype: Given a much more abundant clone one base away, this may be a read error. The chain joins TRBV27 to TRBJ1-1; no firm D call. This CDR3 contains 13 residues. Per germline, CDR1 MNHEY and CDR2 SMNVEV (reference sequence). The CDR3 loop is CAISFYRNTEAFF. In DNA, the CDR3 is TGTGCCATCAGTTTTTACAGGAACACTGAAGCTTTCTTT.

This chain uses TRBV6-6 with TRBJ2-3; D is possibly TRBD1 or TRBD2 (5 bases each). This CDR3 is built from 17 residues. Per germline, CDR1 MNHNY and CDR2 SVGAGI (reference sequence). Trimming shortened V by 2 bases and J by 2 bases, and 17 bases separated the two germline ends. The CDR3 nucleotides read TGTGCCAGCAGTTACCCGCCGGGGCGGAAGAACACAGATACGCAGTATTTT. Its translation: CASSYPPGRKNTDTQYF.

This clonotype was seen at least ten times. The J gene is TRBJ1-1, the V gene TRBV7-2; D is unresolved. CDR3 size: 16 residues. With 5 bases removed from V and 1 base from J, the gap between germline ends came to 17 bases. The germline V gene has CDR1 SGHTA and CDR2 FQGNSA. Written as DNA, the CDR3 is TGTGCCAGCAGCCCATCCTTGGTGGGCGGGAACACTGAAGCTTTCTTT. This codes for CASSPSLVGGNTEAFF.

The table lists this clonotype with a few counts. This chain links TRBV7-2 with TRBJ2-7, with D possibly matching TRBD2 (5 bases). Trimming shortened V by 7 bases and J by 4 bases, and 14 bases separated the two germline ends. Germline V gene sequence: CDR1 SGHTA, CDR2 FQGNSA. This CDR3 comprises 13 residues. CDR3: CASNIRSGYEQYF. CDR3 coding DNA: TGTGCCAGCAACATACGGAGCGGATACGAGCAGTACTTC.

There are a few counts of this clonotype. The DNA of the CDR3 is TGTGCCAGCAGTTACGGCAGGGTCAATGAGCAGTTCTTC. Its translation is CASSYGRVNEQFF. The rearrangement links TRBV6-2 or TRBV6-3 to TRBJ2-1; weak D call: TRBD1 (5 bases). CDR3 length: 13 residues. V lost 2 bases and J lost 6, with 8 bases in between. Germline-derived CDR1 and CDR2 are MNHEY and SVGEGT.

This clonotype was counted a few times. The chain is built from TRBV7-9 and TRBJ2-7, with D possibly TRBD2 on 5 matching bases. CDR3 length equals 13 residues. Germline CDR1 and CDR2: SEHNR and FQNEAQ (reference sequence). V lost 7 bases and J 3 bases, leaving 13 bases between the germline ends. CDR3: CASTPLEYYEQYF. The CDR3 DNA sequence: TGTGCCAGCACCCCACTAGAATACTACGAGCAGTACTTC.

This clonotype was picked up a small number of times. The J gene is TRBJ2-7, the V gene TRBV6-2 or TRBV6-3; TRBD2 agrees at 7 bases. Germline CDR1 and CDR2: MNHEY and SVGEGT. This CDR3 is 15 amino acids long. V shed 5 bases, J shed 2 bases, and the junction held 9 bases outside the gene matches. CDR3 nucleotide sequence: TGTGCCAGCAGTACCCCTCGGCGGGAGCCCTACGAGCAGTACGTC. Protein product: CASSTPRREPYEQYV.

This clonotype was recorded many times. The chain combines TRBV7-2 with TRBJ1-2, with D possibly matching TRBD1 (5 bases). Trimming removed 0 bases from V and 3 bases from J, with 17 bases in between. Germline V gene lookup returns CDR1 SGHTA and CDR2 FQGNSA. The CDR3 is made up of 17 amino acids. CDR3 loop: CASSLARGGTDYYGYTF. The CDR3 DNA is TGTGCCAGCAGCTTAGCGCGGGGGGGGACGGACTACTATGGCTACACCTTC.

The V call is TRBV7-2, the J call TRBJ1-1, with D uncertain. Per germline, CDR1 SGHTA and CDR2 FQGNSA. V shed 3 bases and J shed 3 bases, with 14 bases lying between them. The CDR3 sequence is 15 residues long. As DNA, the CDR3 is TGTGCCAGCAGCTTGGCCTTGGGCCTAGACACTGAAGCTTTCTTT. Its translation is CASSLALGLDTEAFF.

This chain connects TRBV12-3 or TRBV12-4 to TRBJ2-1, with 7 bases aligning to TRBD1. The CDR3 sequence is 15 residues long. The V and J ends lost 6 bases and 5 bases, in that order; junction bases with no gene match: 10. Written as DNA, the CDR3 is TGTGCCAGCAGACCCGGGACAGCGGAAGACAATGAGCAGTTCTTC. It yields the protein CASRPGTAEDNEQFF.

The chain joins TRBV4-3 to TRBJ2-1; TRBD1 or TRBD2 may be the D gene (5 bases each). Germline V gene lookup returns CDR1 LGHNA and CDR2 YSLEER. The CDR3 sequence is 16 residues long. The V and J ends lost 1 base and 2 bases respectively, with 12 bases between them. This CDR3 is CASSQGAGTPYNEQFF. The CDR3 region has the DNA TGCGCCAGCAGCCAAGGTGCCGGGACCCCCTACAATGAGCAGTTCTTC.

The chain combines TRBV10-3 with TRBJ2-2; D remains ambiguous. The CDR3 covers 13 residues. From germline, CDR1 is ENHRY and CDR2 SYGVKD. Between the trimmed V and J ends, which lost 11 bases and 2 bases, there was a span of 12 bases. CDR3 sequence (DNA): TGTGCCCTCCAGGACCCCAACACCGGGGAGCTGTTTTTT. It specifies CALQDPNTGELFF.

This clonotype was detected only a few times. V and J are TRBV3-1 and TRBJ2-5, with D possibly being TRBD2 (5 bases). CDR3 length: 18 residues. Germline loops: CDR1 LGHDT, CDR2 YNNKEL (reference sequence). Deletions cut 1 base from V and 2 bases from J, with 20 bases between. CDR3 residues: CASSQGVRGMGVQETQYF. CDR3 nucleotide sequence: TGTGCCAGCAGCCAAGGGGTCCGCGGTATGGGAGTACAAGAGACCCAGTACTTC.

Many counts were recorded for this clonotype. The V call is TRBV7-6, the J call TRBJ1-4; D unresolved. Germline CDR1 is SGHVS and CDR2 is FNYEAQ. Between the trimmed V and J ends, which lost 5 bases and 3 bases, there was a span of 10 bases. The CDR3 contains 14 residues. The CDR3 region has the DNA TGTGCCAGCAGCCGTGACGGGCCTAATGAAAAACTGTTTTTT. As protein: CASSRDGPNEKLFF.

The chain links TRBV9 to TRBJ2-1; maybe TRBD2 (7 bases). Looked up from germline, CDR1 is SGDLS and CDR2 is YYNGEE. CDR3 length equals 14 residues. V was cut by 3 bases and J by 6 bases, with 13 bases left in between. As DNA, the CDR3 is TGTGCCAGCAGCGCAACTGGGGGGGCCAATGAGCAGTTCTTC. It encodes CASSATGGANEQFF. Full variable domain (remainder filled in from reference TRBV9 and TRBJ2-1): DSGVTQTPKHLITATGQRVTLRCSPRSGDLSVYWYQQSLDQGLQFLIQYYNGEERAKGNILERFSAQQFPDLHSELNLSSLELGDSALYFCASSATGGANEQFFGPGTRLTVL.

This clonotype appeared many times. This chain joins TRBV20-1 and TRBJ2-3; TRBD1 aligns across 8 bases. Germline CDR1 reads DFQATT; CDR2 reads SNEGSKA (reference sequence). CDR3 size: 14 residues. The CDR3 loop is CRGLGQGSSDTQYF. For the CDR3, the DNA is TGCAGGGGGCTCGGACAGGGAAGCTCAGATACGCAGTATTTT.

At least ten counts were recorded for this clonotype. The CDR3 coding sequence is TGTGCCATCAGAAACGGGAGCCGACAAGTCAATGAGCAGTTCTTC. Protein: CAIRNGSRQVNEQFF. The genes are TRBV10-3 and TRBJ2-1; possible D gene TRBD2, 6 bases. Germline-derived CDR1 and CDR2 are ENHRY and SYGVKD. V was pared by 6 bases and J by 6 bases, with 18 bases between. CDR3 length equals 15 residues.

The V call is TRBV9, the J call TRBJ2-1; 14 nucleotides line up with TRBD2. Germline lookup yields CDR1 SGDLS and CDR2 YYNGEE. This CDR3 spans 17 amino acids. V lost 4 bases and J lost 9; bases outside the gene matches: 12. CDR3 sequence reads: CASSSRLAGGPLGEQFF. DNA of the CDR3: TGTGCCAGCAGCTCCCGACTAGCGGGAGGGCCTCTAGGTGAGCAGTTCTTC.